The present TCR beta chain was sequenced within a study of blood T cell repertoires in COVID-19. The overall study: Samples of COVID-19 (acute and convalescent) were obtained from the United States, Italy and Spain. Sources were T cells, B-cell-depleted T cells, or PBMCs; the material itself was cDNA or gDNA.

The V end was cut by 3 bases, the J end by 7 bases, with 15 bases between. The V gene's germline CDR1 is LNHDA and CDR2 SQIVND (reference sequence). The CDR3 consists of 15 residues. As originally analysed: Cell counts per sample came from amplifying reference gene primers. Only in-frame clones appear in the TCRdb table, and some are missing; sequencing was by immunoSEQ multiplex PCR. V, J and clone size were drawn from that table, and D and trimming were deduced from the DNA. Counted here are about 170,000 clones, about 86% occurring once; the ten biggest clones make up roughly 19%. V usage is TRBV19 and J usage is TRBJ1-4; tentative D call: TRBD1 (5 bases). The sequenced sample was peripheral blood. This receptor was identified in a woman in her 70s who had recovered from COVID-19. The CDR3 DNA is TGTGCCAGTAGTATGCCGACAGACCTCGGTGAAAAACTGTTTTTT. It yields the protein CASSMPTDLGEKLFF.